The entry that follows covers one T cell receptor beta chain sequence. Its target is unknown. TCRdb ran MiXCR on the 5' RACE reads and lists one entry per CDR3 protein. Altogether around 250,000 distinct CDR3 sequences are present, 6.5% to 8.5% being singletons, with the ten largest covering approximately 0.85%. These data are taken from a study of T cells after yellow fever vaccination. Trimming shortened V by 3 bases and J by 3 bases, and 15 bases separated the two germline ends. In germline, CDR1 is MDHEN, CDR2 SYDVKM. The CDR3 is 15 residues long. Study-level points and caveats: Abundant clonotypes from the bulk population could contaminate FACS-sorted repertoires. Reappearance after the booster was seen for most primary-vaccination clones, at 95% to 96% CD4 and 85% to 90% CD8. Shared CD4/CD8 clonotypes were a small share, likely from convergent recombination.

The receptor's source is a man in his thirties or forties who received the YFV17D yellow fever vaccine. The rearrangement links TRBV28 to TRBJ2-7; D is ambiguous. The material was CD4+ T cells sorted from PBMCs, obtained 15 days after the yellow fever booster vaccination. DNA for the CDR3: TGTGCCAGCAGTTTCGGTAGCTGTACGCGCTACGAGCAGTACTTC. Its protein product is CASSFGSCTRYEQYF.